The 32 T cell receptor beta chains listed next were all sequenced from one sample in a study of CD8+ T cells in alopecia areata. Following RNA extraction, reverse transcription yielded cDNA that acted as the sequencing template. Sequencing was performed with immunoSEQ multiplex PCR; in TCRdb, only in-frame clones are kept and a portion is missing. Of 90,000 to 130,000 clones detected, 45% to 60% appear once; the ten largest clones hold 20% to 25%. Sequenced sample: NKG2D-low CD8+ T cells sorted from blood. The receptors were sampled from a human donor with alopecia areata.

V usage is TRBV29-1 and J usage is TRBJ2-3; 12 bases agree with TRBD2. Germline V gene data show CDR1 as SQVTM and CDR2 as ANQGSEA. J gave up 4 bases and V 7 bases, and 3 bases lay outside the gene matches. CDR3 length equals 13 residues. The CDR3 loop reads CSATSGRSDTQYF. The DNA of the CDR3 is TGCAGCGCCACTAGCGGGAGGTCAGATACGCAGTATTTT.

The CDR3 nucleotides read TGTGCCACCAGCAGTGGGAGGTCCTACAATGAGCAGTTCTTC. Translation gives CATSSGRSYNEQFF. This sequence joins TRBV15 and TRBJ2-1; D possibly corresponds to TRBD2 (6 bases). The length of the CDR3 is 14 residues. Germline CDR1 and CDR2: LNHNV and YYDKDF (reference sequence). V was shortened by 3 bases and J by 1 base, with 7 bases between the two germline ends.

The chain links TRBV4-1 to TRBJ2-7; 7 bases are shared with TRBD2. Germline V gene data show CDR1 as MGHRA and CDR2 as YSYEKL. This CDR3 contains 15 residues. V gave up 4 bases and J gave up 2 bases; unmatched junction bases: 8. CDR3 protein: CASSRASGRTYEQYF. In DNA, the CDR3 is TGCGCCAGCAGCCGGGCTAGCGGTCGAACCTACGAGCAGTACTTC.

The rearrangement joins TRBV27 to TRBJ1-3, with D uncertain. This CDR3 comprises 12 residues. Germline V CDR1 and CDR2: MNHEY, SMNVEV (reference sequence). Trimming removed 8 bases from V and 0 bases from J, with 5 bases in between. CDR3 DNA sequence: TGTGCCAGCGGCCCCTCTGGAAACACCATATATTTT. Translated, it gives CASGPSGNTIYF.

This clone was seen only a few times. V and J are TRBV27 and TRBJ2-4, with 11 bases aligning to TRBD1. CDR1 is MNHEY and CDR2 is SMNVEV in the germline V gene (reference sequence). CDR3 length: 14 residues. Trimming took 9 bases from V and 0 from J; bases not matched to a gene: 1. In nucleotides, the CDR3 is TGTGCCAGTGGGACAGGGGGAGCCAAAAACATTCAGTACTTC. The encoded protein is CASGTGGAKNIQYF.

The chain combines TRBV15 with TRBJ1-4, with TRBD1 identical over 8 bases. The CDR3 length is 13 residues. V was pared by 6 bases and J by 7 bases, with 4 bases of the junction left unmatched. The V gene's germline CDR1 is LNHNV and CDR2 YYDKDF (reference sequence). CDR3 in DNA: TGTGCCACCAGGACAGGGGACACTGAAAAACTGTTTTTT. Its translation is CATRTGDTEKLFF.

V is TRBV27 and J is TRBJ2-5, with D unresolved. V lost 0 bases, J lost 4 bases, and 6 bases lay in between. CDR3 size: 13 residues. Germline V gene data show CDR1 as MNHEY and CDR2 as SMNVEV (reference sequence). The CDR3 DNA sequence: TGTGCCAGCAGTTTATCCTTCCTAGAGACCCAGTACTTC. It encodes CASSLSFLETQYF.

The chain has TRBV13 and TRBJ2-7; 9 nucleotides line up with TRBD2. Losses at the gene ends were 5 bases for V and 2 bases for J; bases not matched to a gene: 1. The germline V gene has CDR1 PRHDT and CDR2 FYEKMQ (reference sequence). The CDR3 totals 13 residues. The CDR3 sequence: CASSKREAYEQYF. The CDR3 DNA reads TGTGCCAGCAGCAAGCGGGAGGCCTACGAGCAGTACTTC. The full variable domain, with the rest looked up from reference TRBV13 and TRBJ2-7, is AAGVIQSPRHLIKEKRETATLKCYPIPRHDTVYWYQQGPGQDPQFLISFYEKMQSDKGSIPDRFSAQQFSDYHSELNMSSLELGDSALYFCASSKREAYEQYFGPGTRLTVT.

This sequence joins TRBV27 and TRBJ2-7, with TRBD1 matching over 9 bases. The CDR3 runs to 14 residues. The germline V gene encodes CDR1 MNHEY and CDR2 SMNVEV (reference sequence). The junction had 4 bases not matched to a gene; V was cut back by 5 bases and J by 2 bases. The CDR3 region has the DNA TGTGCCAGCAGTCGGAGGGACAGGGCCTACGAGCAGTACTTC. This translates into CASSRRDRAYEQYF.

This clone was counted once. The CDR3 DNA sequence: TGCGCCAGCAGCCTCACCGGGACGGTCGCCTACGAGCAGTACTTC. As protein: CASSLTGTVAYEQYF. The chain uses TRBV4-1 and TRBJ2-7; TRBD1 or TRBD2 may be the D gene (5 bases each). The CDR3 length is 15 residues. V was trimmed by 4 bases and J by 2 bases, leaving 15 bases between them. Germline CDR1 is MGHRA and CDR2 is YSYEKL.

This clone has more than one count but fewer than ten. This sequence joins TRBV7-9 and TRBJ1-2; D is uncertain. This CDR3 is 13 amino acids long. Germline CDR1 is SEHNR and CDR2 is FQNEAQ (reference sequence). V lost 5 bases, J lost 8 bases, and 15 bases lay in between. The CDR3 bases are TGTGCCAGCAGCCCAGAGATGCGGTGGGGCTACACCTTC. Translating gives CASSPEMRWGYTF.

This clone has more than one count but fewer than ten. V and J are TRBV27 and TRBJ2-1; 9 bases align to TRBD1. The V and J ends lost 6 bases and 7 bases, in that order; junction bases with no gene match: 7. This CDR3 contains 14 residues. Per the germline V gene, CDR1 is MNHEY and CDR2 is SMNVEV (reference sequence). In DNA form, the CDR3 reads TGTGCCAGCAGAACGGGACAGGGTATGAATGAGCAGTTCTTC. This gives the protein CASRTGQGMNEQFF.

The chain combines TRBV4-1 with TRBJ1-2; a possible D gene is TRBD1 (5 bases). The CDR3 extends over 15 amino acids. Trimming took off 6 bases at V and 1 base at J, with 15 bases between the two ends. Germline V gene data show CDR1 as MGHRA and CDR2 as YSYEKL. As DNA, the CDR3 is TGCGCCAGCAGAGCCGGGACGACGAATAACTATGGCTACACCTTC. Protein sequence: CASRAGTTNNYGYTF.

The chain recombines TRBV19 with TRBJ2-1; 8 bases are a match to TRBD2. Germline CDR1 LNHDA, CDR2 SQIVND (reference sequence). The CDR3 loop spans 15 amino acids. Trimming at V came to 1 base and at J to 3 bases, leaving 2 bases not matched to a gene. The CDR3 spells CASSIAGGGYNEQFF. The DNA of the CDR3 is TGTGCCAGTAGTATAGCGGGAGGGGGCTACAATGAGCAGTTCTTC.

The chain combines TRBV27 with TRBJ2-1; D could derive from TRBD1 or TRBD2 (6 bases each). The germline V gene encodes CDR1 MNHEY and CDR2 SMNVEV (reference sequence). V was cut by 3 bases and J by 10 bases, with 19 bases left in between. This CDR3 has 15 amino acids. CDR3 in amino acids: CASSFRDGGRKEQFF. The CDR3 DNA reads as TGTGCCAGCAGTTTCAGGGACGGGGGCAGAAAGGAGCAGTTCTTC.

CDR3 loop: CASSATGGEETQYF. In nucleotides, the CDR3 is TGTGCCAGCAGCGCGACAGGGGGCGAAGAGACCCAGTACTTC. The chain joins TRBV13 to TRBJ2-5, with 10 bases aligning to TRBD1. Trimming at V came to 5 bases and at J to 3 bases, leaving 3 bases not matched to a gene. Germline V gives CDR1 PRHDT, CDR2 FYEKMQ (reference sequence). The CDR3 has 14 amino acids.

This chain uses TRBV7-9 with TRBJ2-7, with unresolved D. The CDR3 consists of 10 residues. The V gene's germline CDR1 is SEHNR and CDR2 FQNEAQ (reference sequence). V lost 5 bases to trimming and J lost 6 bases, with 5 bases between them. As DNA, the CDR3 is TGTGCCAGCAGCCCCATCGAGCAGTACTTC. This codes for CASSPIEQYF.

The chain uses TRBV15 and TRBJ2-5, with TRBD2 matching over 8 bases. Trimming removed 6 bases from V and 4 bases from J; junction bases left unmatched: 13. Germline lookup yields CDR1 LNHNV and CDR2 YYDKDF (reference sequence). This CDR3 comprises 16 residues. In DNA form, the CDR3 reads TGTGCCACCAGAACGATAGCGGGATGGGATGGAGAGACCCAGTACTTC. It is translated as CATRTIAGWDGETQYF.

V usage is TRBV9 and J usage is TRBJ2-1; weak D call: TRBD1 (7 bases). The CDR3 runs to 16 residues. In germline, CDR1 is SGDLS, CDR2 YYNGEE. V was cut by 3 bases and J by 1 base, with 14 bases left in between. CDR3 DNA: TGTGCCAGCAGCGACATACCAGGGGGGTCCTACAATGAGCAGTTCTTC. The encoded protein is CASSDIPGGSYNEQFF.

This clone was detected a few times. V gene TRBV9 combines with J gene TRBJ2-3; 7 nucleotides agree with TRBD2. Germline trimming cut 4 bases from V and 2 bases from J; bases unmatched to any gene: 10. Germline V lookup: CDR1 SGDLS, CDR2 YYNGEE. The CDR3 spans 16 residues. CDR3 loop: CASSSTTGGYTDTQYF. The CDR3 coding sequence is TGTGCCAGCAGCTCGACGACGGGAGGCTACACAGATACGCAGTATTTT.

This clone came up a few times. This rearrangement joins TRBV14 to TRBJ2-1; D is unclear. V was trimmed by 4 bases and J by 1 base, leaving 11 bases between them. Looked up from germline, CDR1 is SGHDN and CDR2 is FVKESK. CDR3 length: 15 amino acids. Written as DNA, the CDR3 is TGTGCCAGCAGCCCACTTCTAGGTTCCTACAATGAGCAGTTCTTC. Translated: CASSPLLGSYNEQFF.

This clone has just one count. The chain links TRBV2 to TRBJ1-1; D gene ambiguous. This CDR3 comprises 13 residues. V was clipped by 2 bases and J by 1 base, with 5 bases between them. Germline CDR1 SNHLY, CDR2 FYNNEI. Written as DNA, the CDR3 is TGTGCCAGCAGTGAATACCCGAACACTGAAGCTTTCTTT. Protein sequence: CASSEYPNTEAFF.

The V call is TRBV19, the J call TRBJ2-7; D could derive from TRBD1 or TRBD2 (5 bases each). This CDR3 is 16 amino acids long. V lost 6 bases and J lost 2, with 20 bases in between. Per germline, CDR1 LNHDA and CDR2 SQIVND (reference sequence). The CDR3 coding sequence is TGTGCCAGTAGCCCCCCATCGAGGGGTAAAACCTACGAGCAGTACTTC. Amino acid sequence: CASSPPSRGKTYEQYF.

The chain carries TRBV5-4 and TRBJ1-2; D might be TRBD1 (5 bases). V dropped 4 bases and J dropped 4 bases, with 17 bases sitting between them. The length of the CDR3 is 15 residues. In germline, CDR1 is SGHNT, CDR2 YYREEE (reference sequence). The CDR3 DNA reads TGTGCCAGCAGCCCCTGGGGGGGGACTCCCTATGGCTACACCTTC. Its protein product is CASSPWGGTPYGYTF.

The V gene is TRBV30, the J gene TRBJ2-1; 7 nucleotides align to TRBD2. The CDR3 sequence is 13 residues long. Germline assignment: CDR1 GTSNPN and CDR2 SVGIG (reference sequence). V was clipped by 2 bases and J by 6 bases; unmatched bases: 4. The CDR3 coding sequence is TGTGCCTGGAGTCGGGGAGGGATCAATGAGCAGTTCTTC. Its translation: CAWSRGGINEQFF.

V usage is TRBV27 and J usage is TRBJ2-4, with TRBD1 matching 8 bases. The germline V gene has CDR1 MNHEY and CDR2 SMNVEV (reference sequence). V was clipped by 6 bases and J by 6 bases; unmatched bases: 10. CDR3 length: 15 residues. CDR3 protein: CASSPPGGRGNIQYF. The DNA of the CDR3 is TGTGCCAGCAGCCCTCCAGGGGGCCGGGGAAACATTCAGTACTTC.

This clone was recorded a few times. The chain employs TRBV7-8 and TRBJ2-7; 8 bases map to TRBD1. The CDR3 contains 12 residues. In germline, CDR1 is SGHVS, CDR2 FQNEAQ. With V trimmed by 3 bases and J by 6 bases, 1 base remained unmatched. For the CDR3, the DNA is TGTGCCAGCAGCTTGACAGGGGCCGAGCAGTACTTC. Translation: CASSLTGAEQYF.

The chain carries TRBV2 and TRBJ2-1, with 7 bases fitting TRBD1. V was clipped by 3 bases and J by 2 bases; unmatched bases: 7. Per the germline V gene, CDR1 is SNHLY and CDR2 is FYNNEI. This CDR3 has 16 residues. The CDR3 loop reads CASSDFRDSPYNEQFF. DNA of the CDR3: TGTGCCAGCAGTGATTTCCGGGACAGCCCCTACAATGAGCAGTTCTTC.

The V call is TRBV5-1, the J call TRBJ2-7; D ambiguous. The CDR3 is 11 residues long. The germline V and J ends were trimmed by 0 bases and 4 bases, with 2 bases remaining between them. Per germline, CDR1 SGHRS and CDR2 YFSETQ. Written as DNA, the CDR3 is TGCGCCAGCAGCTTGGATTACGAGCAGTACTTC. Protein sequence: CASSLDYEQYF.

As to this clone: In the same sample, other DNA sequences code for this CDR3. The chain links TRBV6-5 to TRBJ2-7; 11 positions match TRBD2. The junction had 3 bases not matched to a gene; V was cut back by 5 bases and J by 3 bases. This CDR3 spans 14 amino acids. Germline CDR1 and CDR2: MNHEY and SVGAGI. The CDR3 DNA is TGTGCCAGCAGTCCGGGACTAGCGGACTACGAGCAGTACTTC. Its protein is CASSPGLADYEQYF.

The V gene is TRBV25-1, the J gene TRBJ2-7; a weak D match, TRBD2 (5 bases). This CDR3 is built from 14 residues. V was pared by 4 bases and J by 7 bases, with 17 bases between. The germline gives CDR1 MGHDK, CDR2 SYGVNS. The CDR3: CASSVTTTSGEQYF. The CDR3 DNA sequence: TGTGCCAGCAGTGTGACCACCACCTCGGGGGAGCAGTACTTC.

This chain connects TRBV7-9 to TRBJ2-1; D gene uncertain. The V end lost 8 bases, the J end lost 10 bases, and 9 bases lay between the germline ends. Germline values: CDR1 SEHNR, CDR2 FQNEAQ (reference sequence). CDR3 length equals 10 residues. The CDR3 DNA is TGTGCCAGCGGAACGGAGGAGCAGTTCTTC. It is translated as CASGTEEQFF. The variable domain in full, completed from reference TRBV7-9 and TRBJ2-1, reads DTGVSQNPRHKITKRGQNVTFRCDPISEHNRLYWYRQTLGQGPEFLTYFQNEAQLEKSRLLSDRFSAERPKGSFSTLEIQRTEQGDSAMYLCASGTEEQFFGPGTRLTVL.